A selection of T cell receptor beta chains follows, all from one sample in a study of OX40 agonist ivuxolimab in advanced cancers. Some clones are missing from TCRdb's copy, which holds only in-frame ones; the method was immunoSEQ multiplex PCR. The sample lists about 54,000 clones; roughly 90% were seen once. Here the sequenced sample was CD4+ or CD8+ T cells sorted from blood, taken in a trial of the OX40 agonist ivuxolimab. These receptors came from an adult with an advanced solid tumor such as melanoma, head and neck, liver or kidney cancer. Each CDR3 is given with its conserved first and last residue. Each record gives: clone size, D gene, V gene, J gene, CDR3 protein, CDR3 DNA. The D gene is left open where the match is weak. Where a row states a size, it is once, few, many or the class of an expanded clone; other rows omit it.

>NA|NA|TRBV27|TRBJ1-5
CASSFFSNQPQHF
TGTGCCAGCAGTTTTTTCTCCAATCAGCCCCAGCATTTT
>NA|TRBD1|TRBV7-9|TRBJ1-2
CASSLAGDREHGYTF
TGTGCCAGCAGCTTAGCCGGGGACAGGGAGCATGGCTACACCTTC
>NA|NA|TRBV10-3|TRBJ2-7
CAISENGLAYEQYF
TGTGCCATCAGTGAGAATGGGTTAGCCTACGAGCAGTACTTC
>NA|TRBD1|TRBV27|TRBJ1-2
CASSPGQGSYGYTF
TGTGCCAGCAGTCCGGGACAGGGGAGCTATGGCTACACCTTC
>NA|NA|TRBV28|TRBJ2-7
CASSLWPPGLARPYEQYF
TGTGCCAGCAGTTTATGGCCCCCCGGGCTGGCGAGACCCTACGAGCAGTACTTC
>NA|NA|TRBV27|TRBJ2-1
CASSRVGAYNEQFF
TGTGCCAGCAGTCGGGTGGGCGCCTACAATGAGCAGTTCTTC
>NA|NA|TRBV9|TRBJ1-1
CASSGGSQKNTEAFF
TGTGCCAGCAGCGGGGGGAGTCAGAAAAACACTGAAGCTTTCTTT
>NA|TRBD1|TRBV30|TRBJ2-7
CALSTGQGRNYEQYF
TGTGCTTTATCAACGGGACAGGGAAGAAACTACGAGCAGTACTTC
>NA|TRBD1|TRBV19|TRBJ1-5
CASSGEVGQGVWPQHF
TGTGCCAGTAGTGGTGAGGTTGGACAGGGTGTTTGGCCCCAGCATTTT
>NA|NA|TRBV5-6|TRBJ1-1
CASSLGLTEAFF
TGTGCCAGCAGCTTAGGGTTAACTGAAGCTTTCTTT
>NA|NA|TRBV5-4|TRBJ2-1
CASSLLSSADNEQFF
TGTGCCAGCAGCTTGCTCTCTAGCGCAGACAATGAGCAGTTCTTC
>NA|TRBD1|TRBV6-1|TRBJ2-7
CASTLSGTGNEQYF
TGTGCCAGCACCCTTTCCGGGACAGGGAACGAGCAGTACTTC
>once|TRBD2|TRBV7-9|TRBJ2-1
CASSFAIAGGNEQFF
TGTGCCAGCAGCTTTGCAATAGCGGGAGGCAATGAGCAGTTCTTC
>medium-sized|NA|TRBV27|TRBJ2-3
CASSSLPGGPTDTQYF
TGTGCCAGCAGTTCCCTACCGGGCGGCCCCACAGATACGCAGTATTTT
>few|TRBD1|TRBV19|TRBJ1-1
CASSILDRDTEAFF
TGTGCCAGTAGTATCCTGGACAGGGATACTGAAGCTTTCTTT
>NA|NA|TRBV2|TRBJ1-5
CASSERGGNQPQHF
TGTGCCAGCAGTGAAAGGGGTGGCAATCAGCCCCAGCATTTT
>NA|TRBD1|TRBV28|TRBJ2-7
CASSWTGDYEQYF
TGTGCCAGCAGTTGGACAGGGGACTACGAGCAGTACTTC
>NA|TRBD1|TRBV14|TRBJ2-1
CASSQDYGTGISEQFF
TGTGCCAGCAGCCAAGATTACGGGACAGGGATCTCTGAGCAGTTCTTC
>NA|NA|TRBV9|TRBJ2-7
CASSFNAASEQYF
TGTGCCAGCAGCTTCAACGCCGCTTCTGAGCAGTACTTC
>NA|TRBD2|TRBV7-6|TRBJ2-5
CASSLALPSGGSQETQYF
TGTGCCAGCAGCTTAGCGTTGCCTAGCGGGGGGTCACAAGAGACCCAGTACTTC
>NA|NA|TRBV28|TRBJ2-1
CASSLSYNEQFF
TGTGCCAGCAGTTTGAGCTACAATGAGCAGTTCTTC
>NA|NA|TRBV9|TRBJ1-1
CASSVASGHPNTEAFF
TGTGCCAGCAGCGTAGCTTCGGGACACCCGAACACTGAAGCTTTCTTT
>NA|NA|TRBV11-2|TRBJ1-2
CASSPPGLYYGYTF
TGTGCCAGCAGCCCCCCAGGACTTTACTATGGCTACACCTTC
>NA|NA|TRBV6-5|TRBJ1-5
CASSSFDIDQPQHF
TGTGCCAGCAGTTCTTTTGACATCGATCAGCCCCAGCATTTT
>NA|TRBD1|TRBV5-4|TRBJ1-2
CASSSPGQLAWGPNYGYTF
TGTGCCAGCAGCTCTCCGGGACAGCTAGCCTGGGGGCCTAACTATGGCTACACCTTC
>once|NA|TRBV27|TRBJ1-1
CASSASGVGTEAFF
TGTGCCAGCAGCGCTTCTGGGGTAGGGACTGAAGCTTTCTTT
>NA|NA|TRBV28|TRBJ2-7
CASGESGPYEQYF
TGTGCCAGCGGGGAATCGGGACCCTACGAGCAGTACTTC
>NA|NA|TRBV30|TRBJ2-7
CAWSEPYEQYF
TGTGCCTGGAGTGAGCCCTACGAGCAGTACTTC
>NA|NA|TRBV11-3|TRBJ2-7
CASSSTSHEQYF
TGTGCCAGCAGTTCGACATCCCACGAGCAGTACTTC
>NA|NA|TRBV27|TRBJ1-2
CASSHAGVAHYGYTF
TGTGCCAGCAGTCACGCCGGGGTCGCCCACTATGGCTACACCTTC
>NA|NA|TRBV7-3|TRBJ2-6
CASSPGPNSGANVLTF
TGTGCCAGCAGCCCGGGCCCTAACTCTGGGGCCAACGTCCTGACTTTC
>NA|TRBD1|TRBV13|TRBJ1-6
CASRTGGEGNSPLHF
TGTGCCAGCAGGACAGGGGGGGAAGGTAATTCACCCCTCCACTTT
>NA|NA|TRBV6-5|TRBJ2-1
CASRFTRYFEQFF
TGTGCCAGCAGATTTACACGGTACTTTGAGCAGTTCTTC
>NA|NA|TRBV9|TRBJ2-2
CASSYTGGNTGELFF
TGTGCCAGCTCATACACGGGGGGCAACACCGGGGAGCTGTTTTTT
>NA|NA|TRBV7-3|TRBJ2-1
CASSPQSSYNEQFF
TGTGCCAGCAGCCCGCAAAGCTCCTACAATGAGCAGTTCTTC
>NA|NA|TRBV7-9|TRBJ2-1
CASSLGSLEQFF
TGTGCCAGCAGCTTAGGGTCACTCGAGCAGTTCTTC
>NA|TRBD1|TRBV7-6|TRBJ1-2
CASSPDRGPYGYTF
TGTGCCAGCAGCCCGGACAGGGGGCCCTATGGCTACACCTTC
>NA|NA|TRBV7-9|TRBJ1-1
CASSPDSEAFF
TGTGCCAGCAGCCCCGACAGCGAAGCTTTCTTT
>NA|NA|TRBV6-5|TRBJ1-4
CASSYDWDTDEKLFF
TGTGCCAGCAGCTACGATTGGGACACGGATGAAAAACTGTTTTTT
>NA|NA|TRBV2|TRBJ1-1
CASRETTEAFF
TGTGCCAGCAGAGAGACAACTGAAGCTTTCTTT
>NA|NA|TRBV9|TRBJ2-7
CASSPLGDAVPYEQYF
TGTGCCAGCAGCCCCTTAGGGGACGCGGTCCCCTACGAGCAGTACTTC
>NA|NA|TRBV2|TRBJ1-1
CASSEGGRNTEAFF
TGTGCCAGCAGTGAAGGGGGAAGGAACACTGAAGCTTTCTTT
>NA|NA|TRBV28|TRBJ2-7
CASSADKTDLYEQYF
TGTGCCAGCAGTGCCGATAAAACCGATCTCTACGAGCAGTACTTC
>NA|TRBD2|TRBV25-1|TRBJ2-3
CASRETGTSGRATDTQYF
TGTGCCAGCAGAGAAACCGGGACTAGCGGGAGGGCGACAGATACGCAGTATTTT
>NA|TRBD2|TRBV11-2|TRBJ2-7
CASSSGTSGRVTYEQYF
TGTGCCAGCAGCTCTGGGACTAGCGGGAGAGTCACCTACGAGCAGTACTTC
>NA|NA|TRBV28|TRBJ2-4
CASSGRDIQYF
TGTGCCAGCAGCGGTAGAGACATTCAGTACTTC
>NA|NA|TRBV6-5|TRBJ2-1
CASSYGEGTYNEQFF
TGTGCCAGCAGTTACGGAGAGGGAACCTACAATGAGCAGTTCTTC
>NA|NA|TRBV7-6|TRBJ1-1
CASSLVYGNTEAFF
TGTGCCAGCAGCTTAGTCTATGGGAACACTGAAGCTTTCTTT
>NA|NA|TRBV5-6|TRBJ1-1
CASSLRSPGLLGAEAFF
TGTGCCAGCAGCTTAAGGTCGCCAGGACTCCTGGGTGCTGAAGCTTTCTTT
>NA|NA|TRBV4-2|TRBJ2-1
CASSQEQLETLGQFF
TGTGCCAGCAGCCAAGAACAACTAGAAACTCTCGGGCAGTTCTTC
>NA|NA|TRBV6-5|TRBJ1-5
CASSSTGINQPQHF
TGTGCCAGCAGTTCAACAGGGATCAATCAGCCCCAGCATTTT
>NA|NA|TRBV7-7|TRBJ1-1
CASSPIENTEAFF
TGTGCTAGCAGCCCCATCGAGAACACTGAAGCTTTCTTT
>NA|NA|TRBV6-4|TRBJ2-1
CASKKSSYNEQFF
TGTGCCAGCAAAAAAAGCTCCTACAATGAGCAGTTCTTC
>NA|NA|TRBV27|TRBJ2-6
CASSLGSGANVLTF
TGTGCCAGCAGTTTAGGCTCTGGGGCCAACGTCCTGACTTTC
>NA|NA|TRBV6-5|TRBJ2-7
CASSMGEGDYEQYF
TGTGCCAGCAGTATGGGGGAGGGGGACTACGAGCAGTACTTC